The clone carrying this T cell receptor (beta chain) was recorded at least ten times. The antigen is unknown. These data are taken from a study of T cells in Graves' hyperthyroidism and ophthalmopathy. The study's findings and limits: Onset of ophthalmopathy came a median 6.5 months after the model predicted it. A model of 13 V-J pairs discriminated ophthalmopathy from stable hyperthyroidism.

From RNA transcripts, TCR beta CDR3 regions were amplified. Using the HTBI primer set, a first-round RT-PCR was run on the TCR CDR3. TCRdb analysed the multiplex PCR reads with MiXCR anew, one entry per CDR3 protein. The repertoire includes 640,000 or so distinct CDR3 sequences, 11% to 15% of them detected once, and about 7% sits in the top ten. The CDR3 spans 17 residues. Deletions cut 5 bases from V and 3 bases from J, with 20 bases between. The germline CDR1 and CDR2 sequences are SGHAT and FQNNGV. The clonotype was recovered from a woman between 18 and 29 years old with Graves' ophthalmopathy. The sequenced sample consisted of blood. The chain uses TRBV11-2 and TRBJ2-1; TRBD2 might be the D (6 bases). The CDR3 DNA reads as TGTGCCAGCAGCCCTACCGAGACCGCGGGGTTCTACAATGAGCAGTTCTTC. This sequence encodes CASSPTETAGFYNEQFF.